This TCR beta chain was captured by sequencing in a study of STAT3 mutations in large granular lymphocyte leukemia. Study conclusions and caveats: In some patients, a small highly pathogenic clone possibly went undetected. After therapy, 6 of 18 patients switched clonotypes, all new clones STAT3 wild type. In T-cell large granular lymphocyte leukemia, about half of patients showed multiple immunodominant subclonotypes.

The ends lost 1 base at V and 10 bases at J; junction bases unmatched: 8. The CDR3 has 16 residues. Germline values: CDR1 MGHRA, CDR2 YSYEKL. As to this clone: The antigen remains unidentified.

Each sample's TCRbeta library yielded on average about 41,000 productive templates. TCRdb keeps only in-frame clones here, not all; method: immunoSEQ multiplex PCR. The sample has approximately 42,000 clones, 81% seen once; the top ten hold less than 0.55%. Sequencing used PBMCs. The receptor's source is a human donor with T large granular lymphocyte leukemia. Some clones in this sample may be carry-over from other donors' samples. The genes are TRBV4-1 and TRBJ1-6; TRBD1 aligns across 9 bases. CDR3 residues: CASSQGTGDFSSPLHF. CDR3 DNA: TGCGCCAGCAGCCAAGGGACAGGGGATTTTAGCTCACCCCTCCACTTT.